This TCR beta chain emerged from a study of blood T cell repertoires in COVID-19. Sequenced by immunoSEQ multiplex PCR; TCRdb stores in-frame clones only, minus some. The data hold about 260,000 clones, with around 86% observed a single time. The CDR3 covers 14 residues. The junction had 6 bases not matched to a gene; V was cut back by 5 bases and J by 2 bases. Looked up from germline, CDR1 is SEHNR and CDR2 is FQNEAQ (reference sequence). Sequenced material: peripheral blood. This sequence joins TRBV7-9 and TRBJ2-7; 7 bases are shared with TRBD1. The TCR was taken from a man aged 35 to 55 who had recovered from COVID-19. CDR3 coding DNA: TGTGCCAGCAGCCCGACAGGGTTCCCCTACGAGCAGTACTTC. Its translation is CASSPTGFPYEQYF. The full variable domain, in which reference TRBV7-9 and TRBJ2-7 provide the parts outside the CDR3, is DTGVSQNPRHKITKRGQNVTFRCDPISEHNRLYWYRQTLGQGPEFLTYFQNEAQLEKSRLLSDRFSAERPKGSFSTLEIQRTEQGDSAMYLCASSPTGFPYEQYFGPGTRLTVT.